This T cell receptor beta chain stems from a study of shared clonotypes between healthy human individuals. This CDR3 is 15 amino acids long. The germline V gene encodes CDR1 MNHEY and CDR2 SVGAGI. The V segment lost 2 bases and the J segment 0 bases; nucleotides outside the gene matches: 3. TCRdb's table, derived via immunoSEQ multiplex PCR, lists solely in-frame clones and lacks some. The sample has about 2,500,000 clones, roughly nine tenths seen once. This rearrangement joins TRBV6-5 to TRBJ2-7, with 8 bases fitting TRBD2. This clonotype was obtained from a man in his late teens or twenties in good health. Sequences were obtained from naive CD4+ T cells sorted from blood. Noted subset: CD45RA+ positively selected. The CDR3 DNA follows: TGTGCCAGCAGTTACAAGCGGGGGCCCTCCTACGAGCAGTACTTC. Residues: CASSYKRGPSYEQYF.